The 28 T cell receptor beta chains listed next were all sequenced from one sample in a study of OX40 agonist ivuxolimab in advanced cancers. Measured with immunoSEQ multiplex PCR; TCRdb has only the in-frame clones, and not every one. The table records about 54,000 clones, about 89% of them present only once. The sequenced sample was CD4+ or CD8+ T cells sorted from blood, obtained in a trial of the OX40 agonist ivuxolimab. The receptors come from an adult with an advanced solid tumor such as melanoma, head and neck, liver or kidney cancer.

The CDR3 sequence is CARSCTPGHSGRGETQYF. CDR3 sequence (DNA): TGTGCCAGAAGCTGCACCCCGGGACATAGCGGAAGAGGGGAGACCCAGTACTTC. The chain combines TRBV7-5 with TRBJ2-5. TRBV7-5 is a pseudogene. The CDR3 contains 18 residues.

The V and J genes are TRBV19 and TRBJ2-2; 9 bases fit TRBD1. Trimming took 7 bases from V and 8 from J; bases not matched to a gene: 8. Germline CDR1 reads LNHDA; CDR2 reads SQIVND (reference sequence). CDR3 size: 14 residues. The CDR3 DNA sequence: TGTGCCAGTACCGGCGGACAGGGGACGGGGGAGCTGTTTTTT. Residues: CASTGGQGTGELFF.

The chain links TRBV15 to TRBJ1-1, with D perhaps matching TRBD1 (5 bases). Trimming removed 1 base at V and 4 bases at J, with 10 bases between. This CDR3 comprises 14 residues. CDR1 LNHNV and CDR2 YYDKDF come from the germline V gene (reference sequence). CDR3 DNA: TGTGCCACCAGCAGAGGGGGGATGGGCACTGAAGCTTTCTTT. Protein product: CATSRGGMGTEAFF. The whole variable domain, remainder taken from reference TRBV15 and TRBJ1-1, is DAMVIQNPRYQVTQFGKPVTLSCSQTLNHNVMYWYQQKSSQAPKLLFHYYDKDFNNEADTPDNFQSRRPNTSFCFLDIRSPGLGDTAMYLCATSRGGMGTEAFFGQGTRLTVV.

This chain connects TRBV7-9 to TRBJ1-3; tentatively, D is TRBD1 (6 bases). CDR3 length: 15 amino acids. Trimming pared 3 bases from V and 0 bases from J, leaving 9 bases between. Per germline, CDR1 SEHNR and CDR2 FQNEAQ (reference sequence). The DNA for the CDR3 is TGTGCCAGCAGCTTGGGACACGGCTCTGGAAACACCATATATTTT. This encodes CASSLGHGSGNTIYF.

The J gene is TRBJ1-1, the V gene TRBV5-4; unclear D gene. Trimming stripped 0 bases from V and 1 base from J, with 10 bases between. This CDR3 comprises 15 residues. The germline V gene has CDR1 SGHNT and CDR2 YYREEE (reference sequence). The CDR3 loop is CASSLVGGSNTEAFF. The CDR3 nucleotides read TGTGCCAGCAGCTTGGTCGGCGGTTCGAACACTGAAGCTTTCTTT.

The chain couples TRBV18 to TRBJ1-1, with a tentative D call TRBD1 (5 bases). CDR1 KGHSH and CDR2 LQKENI come from the germline V gene. Trimming shortened V by 5 bases and J by 0 bases, and 7 bases separated the two germline ends. The CDR3 runs 13 residues. CDR3 sequence (DNA): TGTGCCAGCTCAGAGGGGTTGAACACTGAAGCTTTCTTT. Translated, it gives CASSEGLNTEAFF.

The rearrangement joins TRBV30 to TRBJ1-2, with D perhaps matching TRBD1 (5 bases). The germline V gene encodes CDR1 GTSNPN and CDR2 SVGIG (reference sequence). The V gene lost 0 bases and the J gene lost 4 bases, with 18 bases spanning the gap. The CDR3 covers 16 residues. CDR3 coding DNA: TGTGCCTGGAGTGTACGGGGGACTCCCCGAGGCTATGGCTACACCTTC. Translating gives CAWSVRGTPRGYGYTF. The full variable domain, its missing parts supplied by reference TRBV30 and TRBJ1-2, is SQTIHQWPATLVQPVGSPLSLECTVEGTSNPNLYWYRQAAGRGLQLLFYSVGIGQISSEVPQNLSASRPQDRQFILSSKKLLLSDSGFYLCAWSVRGTPRGYGYTFGSGTRLTVV.

The chain uses TRBV18 and TRBJ2-1, with D maybe TRBD2 (6 bases). The V gene lost 4 bases and the J gene lost 7 bases, with 11 bases spanning the gap. CDR3 length: 13 amino acids. Germline CDR1 and CDR2: KGHSH and LQKENI. The CDR3, as DNA: TGTGCCAGCTCACTAACACGGGGGAATGAGCAGTTCTTC. It codes for CASSLTRGNEQFF.

The CDR3 loop is CASSLGTGAPEQFF. The CDR3 DNA is TGTGCCAGCAGCTTAGGGACAGGGGCCCCTGAGCAGTTCTTC. The V call is TRBV7-3, the J call TRBJ2-1; TRBD1 agrees at 10 bases. The V and J ends lost 2 bases and 9 bases, in that order; junction bases with no gene match: 4. Looked up from germline, CDR1 is SGHTA and CDR2 is FQGTGA. The CDR3 is made up of 14 amino acids. The complete variable domain, with remaining parts taken from reference TRBV7-3 and TRBJ2-1, reads GAGVSQTPSNKVTEKGKYVELRCDPISGHTALYWYRQSLGQGPEFLIYFQGTGAADDSGLPNDRFFAVRPEGSVSTLKIQRTERGDSAVYLCASSLGTGAPEQFFGPGTRLTVL.

The chain uses TRBV10-2 and TRBJ2-3; 8 bases fit TRBD1. The germline gives CDR1 WSHSY, CDR2 SAAADI. Losses at the gene ends were 6 bases for V and 6 bases for J; bases not matched to a gene: 8. There are 14 residues in the CDR3. Written as DNA, the CDR3 is TGCGCCAGCAGGATTTCGGGACAGGACGATACGCAGTATTTT. Translated, it gives CASRISGQDDTQYF.

This chain joins TRBV20-1 and TRBJ1-3; D not resolved. CDR3 length: 11 residues. Germline loops: CDR1 DFQATT, CDR2 SNEGSKA (reference sequence). The V end was cut by 4 bases, the J end by 4 bases, with 5 bases between. For the CDR3, the DNA is TGCAGTGCTAAGGGCGGAAACACCATATATTTT. Amino acids: CSAKGGNTIYF.

The rearrangement links TRBV19 to TRBJ2-5; D may be TRBD1 or TRBD2 (5 bases each). This CDR3 region has 13 residues. Germline lookup yields CDR1 LNHDA and CDR2 SQIVND (reference sequence). Trimming removed 5 bases at V and 5 bases at J, with 12 bases between. CDR3 coding DNA: TGTGCCAGTAGTCCTCAGGGCGGGGAGACCCAGTACTTC. Its protein is CASSPQGGETQYF.

The V and J genes are TRBV18 and TRBJ1-4; perhaps TRBD1 as D (6 bases). The CDR3 totals 13 residues. Trimming cost V 2 bases and J 8 bases, with 9 bases left between them. From germline, CDR1 is KGHSH and CDR2 LQKENI. DNA for the CDR3: TGTGCCAGCTCACCAAGGGGGGACGAAAAACTGTTTTTT. The encoded protein is CASSPRGDEKLFF.

This clone has a handful of counts. This chain joins TRBV5-4 and TRBJ2-7; 12 nucleotides match TRBD2. Germline V gene sequence: CDR1 SGHNT, CDR2 YYREEE (reference sequence). V lost 4 bases, J lost 2 bases, and 4 bases stayed unmatched. This CDR3 contains 15 residues. Here the CDR3 reads CASSLGLAGTYEQYF. The CDR3 nucleotides are TGTGCCAGCAGCCTAGGACTAGCGGGGACCTACGAGCAGTACTTC. Filled out from reference TRBV5-4 and TRBJ2-7, the complete variable domain reads ETGVTQSPTHLIKTRGQQVTLRCSSQSGHNTVSWYQQALGQGPQFIFQYYREEENGRGNFPPRFSGLQFPNYSSELNVNALELDDSALYLCASSLGLAGTYEQYFGPGTRLTVT.

V gene TRBV6-6 combines with J gene TRBJ2-5; a possible D gene is TRBD2 (6 bases). Trimming took off 6 bases at V and 5 bases at J, with 19 bases between the two ends. Germline CDR1 is MNHNY and CDR2 is SVGAGI (reference sequence). This CDR3 has 15 residues. This CDR3 is CASRPRDGGRETQYF. The CDR3 coding sequence is TGTGCCAGCAGGCCCCGTGATGGAGGGCGGGAGACCCAGTACTTC.

J is TRBJ2-7 and V is TRBV6-6, with 7 bases identical to TRBD1. Trimming removed 4 bases from V and 0 bases from J; junction bases left unmatched: 6. Germline values: CDR1 MNHNY, CDR2 SVGAGI (reference sequence). The CDR3 loop spans 15 amino acids. The CDR3 region has the DNA TGTGCCAGCAGTTCGAGACAGGGCGGCTCCTACGAGCAGTACTTC. The encoded protein is CASSSRQGGSYEQYF.

This chain connects TRBV5-6 to TRBJ1-5; 10 bases line up with TRBD1. The CDR3 is made up of 16 amino acids. V lost 2 bases and J lost 2; bases outside the gene matches: 4. Germline lookup yields CDR1 SGHDT and CDR2 YYEEEE. CDR3 sequence reads: CASSFKGTGGNQPQHF. The CDR3 DNA is TGTGCCAGCAGCTTCAAAGGGACAGGGGGCAATCAGCCCCAGCATTTT.

The gene calls are TRBV29-1 and TRBJ1-2; a weak D match, TRBD1 (5 bases). V lost 1 base and J 4 bases, leaving 19 bases between the germline ends. This CDR3 is built from 16 residues. Germline V CDR1 and CDR2: SQVTM, ANQGSEA. DNA of the CDR3: TGCAGCGTTGAAGGCCCCGGGCAGGGAGAGGCCTATGGCTACACCTTC. Translating it yields CSVEGPGQGEAYGYTF.

A word on this clone: A read error may account for a junction end that differs from germline. The same CDR3 arises from other DNA sequences in this sample as well. The V and J genes are TRBV12-5 and TRBJ2-7; D not certain. CDR1 is LGHNT and CDR2 is FRNRAP in the germline V gene. The CDR3 totals 11 residues. The CDR3 region has the DNA TGTGCTAGTGGGTTGGAGTACGAGCAGTACTTC. This sequence encodes CASGLEYEQYF.

CDR3 in amino acids: CASSGRDRGYEQYF. CDR3 nucleotide sequence: TGTGCCAGCAGCGGCCGAGACAGGGGCTACGAGCAGTACTTC. The genes are TRBV6-1 and TRBJ2-7, with 8 positions matching TRBD1. Looked up from germline, CDR1 is MNHNS and CDR2 is SASEGT. The ends lost 6 bases at V and 3 bases at J; junction bases unmatched: 7. The CDR3 spans 14 residues.

CDR3 in amino acids: CASRSRGQVNTEAFF. In DNA form, the CDR3 reads TGTGCCAGCCGTTCGAGGGGACAGGTAAACACTGAAGCTTTCTTT. V is TRBV7-2 and J is TRBJ1-1; 8 nucleotides align to TRBD1. There are 15 residues in the CDR3. The germline V gene has CDR1 SGHTA and CDR2 FQGNSA. J gave up 2 bases and V 8 bases, and 10 bases lay outside the gene matches.

The chain is built from TRBV18 and TRBJ2-3; a possible D gene is TRBD2 (5 bases). The CDR3 spans 15 residues. Trimming took off 4 bases at V and 6 bases at J, with 17 bases between the two ends. Germline CDR1 KGHSH, CDR2 LQKENI. This chain's CDR3 is CASSLGEGSWDTQYF. CDR3 nucleotide sequence: TGTGCCAGCTCACTGGGTGAAGGGAGTTGGGATACGCAGTATTTT.

This clone is a singleton in its sample. The rearrangement links TRBV6-5 to TRBJ1-1; D ambiguous. Germline CDR1 and CDR2: MNHEY and SVGAGI. This CDR3 is 13 amino acids long. V was clipped by 3 bases and J by 0 bases, with 5 bases between them. CDR3 bases: TGTGCCAGCAGTTATTCGATGAACACTGAAGCTTTCTTT. Its translation is CASSYSMNTEAFF.

The rearrangement joins TRBV4-1 to TRBJ2-3, with 9 bases lining up with TRBD1. The junction had 6 bases not matched to a gene; V was cut back by 1 base and J by 4 bases. Germline V lookup: CDR1 MGHRA, CDR2 YSYEKL. CDR3 length equals 16 residues. CDR3 nucleotides: TGCGCCAGCAGCCAAGGTCTGGACAGGGGTGCAGATACGCAGTATTTT. This sequence encodes CASSQGLDRGADTQYF.

The chain couples TRBV29-1 to TRBJ1-2; no definite D call. CDR3 length: 11 residues. V lost 6 bases and J lost 4, with 9 bases in between. The germline CDR1 and CDR2 sequences are SQVTM and ANQGSEA. CDR3: CSVVLLYGYTF. The CDR3 DNA is TGCAGCGTAGTTCTACTCTATGGCTACACCTTC.

J is TRBJ2-3 and V is TRBV19; maybe TRBD1 (6 bases). The CDR3 consists of 15 residues. Germline CDR1 LNHDA, CDR2 SQIVND (reference sequence). Trimming pared 3 bases from V and 1 base from J, leaving 11 bases between. The CDR3 region is CASSMSRGGTDTQYF. CDR3 nucleotide sequence: TGTGCCAGTAGTATGAGCAGGGGAGGCACAGATACGCAGTATTTT.

This rearrangement joins TRBV27 to TRBJ2-1, with TRBD2 matching 10 bases. Germline V gives CDR1 MNHEY, CDR2 SMNVEV (reference sequence). The CDR3 has 16 amino acids. The V and J ends lost 4 bases and 4 bases, in that order; junction bases with no gene match: 7. The CDR3 DNA reads as TGTGCCAGCAGTTCTACCGGGACTAGCGCGTACAATGAGCAGTTCTTC. Translating it yields CASSSTGTSAYNEQFF.

The rearrangement links TRBV9 to TRBJ2-1; D may correspond to TRBD1 or TRBD2 (5 bases each). The CDR3 spans 15 residues. Germline assignment: CDR1 SGDLS and CDR2 YYNGEE. Deletions cut 2 bases from V and 2 bases from J, with 11 bases between. CDR3 region: CASSVSGTPYNEQFF. CDR3 nucleotides: TGTGCCAGCAGCGTGTCCGGGACCCCCTACAATGAGCAGTTCTTC.